The 5 T cell receptor beta chains below were found in one sample sequenced in a study of blood T cell repertoires in COVID-19. Some clones are missing from TCRdb's copy, which holds only in-frame ones; the method was immunoSEQ multiplex PCR. The data hold around 300,000 clones, with 75% to 95% observed a single time. The sequenced material came from peripheral blood. The receptors derive from a woman in her twenties or thirties with COVID-19, enrolled during active disease.

This chain uses TRBV9 with TRBJ2-1; 10 nucleotides line up with TRBD2. The CDR3 runs 14 residues. V lost 3 bases and J lost 8; bases outside the gene matches: 5. In germline, CDR1 is SGDLS, CDR2 YYNGEE. The CDR3 DNA is TGTGCCAGCAGCGAACTAGCGGGAAGGGATGAGCAGTTCTTC. This sequence encodes CASSELAGRDEQFF.

This chain joins TRBV3-1 (or the pseudogene TRBV3-2) and TRBJ1-1; possibly TRBD1 for D (5 bases). Germline CDR1 and CDR2: LGHDT and YNNKEL (reference sequence). The CDR3 has 14 amino acids. Trimming stripped 1 base from V and 3 bases from J, with 9 bases between. This chain's CDR3 is CASSQAGVDTEAFF. CDR3 nucleotide sequence: TGTGCCAGCAGCCAAGCGGGGGTGGACACTGAAGCTTTCTTT.

The chain is built from TRBV28 and TRBJ1-2; 9 bases agree with TRBD1. V was clipped by 5 bases and J by 3 bases; unmatched bases: 4. CDR1 is MDHEN and CDR2 is SYDVKM in the germline V gene. The CDR3 has 14 amino acids. In nucleotides, the CDR3 is TGTGCCAGCAGTACAGGGGGCGGAGACTATGGCTACACCTTC. Amino acid sequence: CASSTGGGDYGYTF.

This chain connects TRBV6-5 to TRBJ2-7; D gene unclear. Germline V lookup: CDR1 MNHEY, CDR2 SVGAGI. The CDR3 totals 14 residues. V lost 0 bases to trimming and J lost 2 bases, with 8 bases between them. CDR3 in amino acids: CASSYSARAYEQYF. DNA for the CDR3: TGTGCCAGCAGTTACTCTGCCCGGGCCTACGAGCAGTACTTC.

V usage is TRBV6-5 and J usage is TRBJ2-3, with D perhaps matching TRBD1 (5 bases). Germline CDR1 is MNHEY and CDR2 is SVGAGI. The CDR3 length is 14 residues. V lost 4 bases, J lost 4 bases, and 12 bases lay in between. The CDR3 DNA follows: TGTGCCAGCAGTTCACTGAGACAGCCAGATACGCAGTATTTT. Amino acids: CASSSLRQPDTQYF.